The TCR beta chain under discussion was sequenced for a study of T-cell memory formation after mild COVID-19. Overall study context: TCR clusters largely stayed donor specific. Study results and caveats: Detection of some responders pre-infection suggested pre-existing cross-reactive memory T cells participated.

This clonotype came up a few times. The antigen is undetermined. The germline V gene has CDR1 SGDLS and CDR2 YYNGEE. CDR3 size: 17 residues. The ends lost 0 bases at V and 2 bases at J; junction bases unmatched: 2. Using its own MiXCR run on the 5' RACE reads, TCRdb lists one record per CDR3 protein. The data show 350,000 to 450,000 distinct CDR3 sequences, 14% seen once. V and J are TRBV9 and TRBJ2-3; 14 bases align to TRBD2. This clonotype originated in a man younger than 30 who had mild COVID-19 (a few samples of this study predate the infection). Cell type and time point are not known. Input material: PBMCs or a T cell subset sorted from them (not recorded which). CDR3 protein: CASSVGGLAGVTDTQYF. For the CDR3, the DNA is TGTGCCAGCAGCGTAGGGGGACTAGCGGGGGTCACAGATACGCAGTATTTT.